These T cell receptor beta chains were read from a single sample in a study of radiotherapy plus CTLA-4 blockade in lung cancer. The data were produced by immunoSEQ multiplex PCR, yet TCRdb's version contains in-frame clones alone and is incomplete. The data contain just under 60,000 clones, over 70% of them seen just once; the ten biggest clones take up 3.5% to 4%. Here the sequenced sample was peripheral blood, taken from a patient treated with radiotherapy plus ipilimumab. The origin of the receptors is a human donor with non-small cell lung cancer who had a partial response to radiotherapy plus ipilimumab. The CDR3 runs from the conserved cysteine through the conserved F or W. D genes are given only for firm matches. Rows give clone size only sometimes, using once, few, many, or a class for an expanded clone.

size,D,V,J,DNA,CDR3
NA,NA,TRBV7-9,TRBJ1-1,TGTGCCAGCAGCTTAGAAGACAGAGGGAACACTGAAGCTTTCTTT,CASSLEDRGNTEAFF
NA,TRBD1,TRBV4-2,TRBJ2-1,TGTGCCAGCAGCCCATTGGCGGACAGGATACTATACAATGAGCAGTTCTTC,CASSPLADRILYNEQFF
NA,NA,TRBV2,TRBJ1-4,TGTGCCAGCAGTGTTCGGGAGGTGGCTTTT,CASSVREVAF
NA,NA,TRBV15,TRBJ2-5,TGTGCCACCAGCAGAGTAGGGGAACTTGGAGAGCAGTACTTC,CATSRVGELGEQYF
NA,TRBD2,TRBV29-1,TRBJ2-3,TGCAGCGTTTGGCAGCCGGGGGGACTCACAGATACGCAGTATTTT,CSVWQPGGLTDTQYF
NA,NA,TRBV5-1,TRBJ2-5,TGCGCCAGCACCCCCGAGGGAGAGACCCAGTACTTC,CASTPEGETQYF
once,NA,TRBV6-1,TRBJ1-6,TGTGCCAGCAGGAGACAGGATACCAATAATTCACCCCTCCACTTT,CASRRQDTNNSPLHF
NA,TRBD2,TRBV5-1,TRBJ2-5,TGCGCCAGCAGCTTGACCGGACTAGCGGGGCTTCAAGAGACCCAGTACTTC,CASSLTGLAGLQETQYF
NA,NA,TRBV27,TRBJ1-1,TGTGCCAGCAGTTTTGAAGGGGGGGGACTTGAAGCTTTCTTT,CASSFEGGGLEAFF
few,NA,TRBV13,TRBJ1-5,TGTGCCAGCAGCCCCGGGTCCAATCAGCCCCAGCATTTT,CASSPGSNQPQHF
NA,TRBD1,TRBV27,TRBJ1-5,TGTGCCAGCGCCTGGGGACAGGCTGGGGAGCCCCAGCATTTT,CASAWGQAGEPQHF
NA,NA,TRBV7-3,TRBJ1-3,TGTGCCAGCAGCTTAAGAGGGGGACAAGGAAACACCATATATTTT,CASSLRGGQGNTIYF
NA,TRBD2,TRBV7-9,TRBJ2-2,TGTGCCAGCAGCATCTCTAGCGGGGGGGCCGGGGAGCTGTTTTTT,CASSISSGGAGELFF
NA,TRBD1,TRBV5-1,TRBJ2-7,TGCGCCAGCAGCTTCGGGACAGGGGGTTACGAGCAGTACTTC,CASSFGTGGYEQYF
NA,NA,TRBV5-6,TRBJ2-3,TGTGCCAGCAGCTTTGTATCGGTTCGCCTTAGCACAGATACGCAGTATTTT,CASSFVSVRLSTDTQYF
NA,NA,TRBV5-1,TRBJ1-1,TGCGCCAGCCGCTTACAGGGAGTCACTGAAGCTTTCTTT,CASRLQGVTEAFF
NA,TRBD1,TRBV15,TRBJ2-7,TGTGCCACCAGCCCTGGTGGGACAGGGGTCCACGAGCAGTACTTC,CATSPGGTGVHEQYF
NA,NA,TRBV13,TRBJ2-5,TGTGCCAGCAGCTTAGCGTCGACAGCCATCCAAGAGACCCAGTACTTC,CASSLASTAIQETQYF
once,NA,TRBV5-4,TRBJ2-1,TGTGCCAGCAGCTATTCAGGTTTGGGCAATGAGCAGTTCTTC,CASSYSGLGNEQFF
few,NA,TRBV29-1,TRBJ1-1,TGCAGCGTTGCCCGGGACACCTACACTGAAGCTTTCTTT,CSVARDTYTEAFF
few,TRBD2,TRBV4-2,TRBJ2-3,TGTGCCAGCAGCCAAGAAGGGGCCGGACTAGCGGGGTACACGCAGTATTTT,CASSQEGAGLAGYTQYF
NA,NA,TRBV6-1,TRBJ2-7,TGTGCCAGCAGTGAACAGGGCGAGCAGTACTTC,CASSEQGEQYF
NA,NA,TRBV6-5,TRBJ2-5,TGTGCCAGCAGTACAGGAGAAGAGACCCAGTACTTC,CASSTGEETQYF
once,NA,TRBV2,TRBJ2-2,TGTTCGTCTAGCAGAGACACCGGGGAGCTGTTTTTT,CSSSRDTGELFF
NA,TRBD1,TRBV28,TRBJ2-7,TGTGCCAGCACGGTTGGGCAGGGGGTATCTTACGAGCAGTACTTC,CASTVGQGVSYEQYF
NA,NA,TRBV5-4,TRBJ1-2,TGTGCCAGTGCCGGCAGGGCCCCTCAACTGGCTGGCTACACCTTC,CASAGRAPQLAGYTF
NA,TRBD1,TRBV5-6,TRBJ1-4,TGTGCCAGCAGCTTGGGACAGGGACAAGGTGAAAAACTGTTTTTT,CASSLGQGQGEKLFF
NA,TRBD1,TRBV7-6,TRBJ2-1,TGTGCCAGCAGCTTAGACCCGGGACAGGGGGCCAGCTCCTACAATGAGCAGTTCTTC,CASSLDPGQGASSYNEQFF